This T cell receptor (beta chain) was found in a study of blood T cell repertoires in COVID-19. The CDR3 contains 15 residues. Trimming removed 3 bases from V and 1 base from J, with 10 bases in between. The germline CDR1 and CDR2 sequences are SGHTA and FQGNSA. Generated by immunoSEQ multiplex PCR, the TCRdb table keeps only in-frame clones and is missing some. In the table there are 130,000 to 150,000 clones, about nine tenths of which are singletons. This clone has just one count. This receptor was obtained from a human donor in a cohort sampled during active COVID-19. Sequencing was performed on peripheral blood. This chain uses TRBV7-2 with TRBJ1-5; D unresolved. The CDR3 nucleotides read TGTGCCAGCAGCTTTACATCCAGGAGCAATCAGCCCCAGCATTTT. The encoded protein is CASSFTSRSNQPQHF. The entire variable domain, with the rest obtained from reference TRBV7-2 and TRBJ1-5, is as follows: GAGVSQSPSNKVTEKGKDVELRCDPISGHTALYWYRQSLGQGLEFLIYFQGNSAPDKSGLPSDRFSAERTGGSVSTLTIQRTQQEDSAVYLCASSFTSRSNQPQHFGDGTRLSIL.